This is a list of T cell receptor beta chains from one sample in a study of blood T cell repertoires in COVID-19. Measured with immunoSEQ multiplex PCR; TCRdb has only the in-frame clones, and not every one. The sample shows a few hundred thousand clones, about 90% of them seen only once. The specimen sequenced was peripheral blood. The receptors were sampled from a woman in her forties or fifties who had recovered from COVID-19. Each CDR3 is given with its conserved first and last residue. The order of the fields is V gene, clone size, D gene, J gene, CDR3 DNA, CDR3 protein. A D gene is named only where the DNA matches it firmly. Clone size is stated in some rows and not others, as once, few, many or a class when expanded.

TRBV7-2	.	TRBD2	TRBJ2-7	TGTGCCAGCAGCCCAAACCGGGCGGGAGGGGTAGAGCAGTACTTC	CASSPNRAGGVEQYF
TRBV7-9	few	TRBD1	TRBJ2-7	TGTGCCAGCAGTCCCGGGACAGGATCCTACGAGCAGTACTTC	CASSPGTGSYEQYF
TRBV28	.	TRBD2	TRBJ2-3	TGTGCCAGCAGTTTAGCTAGCGGGAGGACAGATACGCAGTATTTT	CASSLASGRTDTQYF
TRBV4-3	.	TRBD2	TRBJ2-1	TGCGCCAGCAGCCAAACGGGAGGTCTTTACAATGAGCAGTTCTTC	CASSQTGGLYNEQFF
TRBV19	.	.	TRBJ1-5	TGTGCCAGTAGTACAGGGGACCAGCCCCAGCATTTT	CASSTGDQPQHF
TRBV7-8	once	.	TRBJ1-5	TGTGCCAGCAGCCAAGGACTCTATCAGCCCCAGCATTTT	CASSQGLYQPQHF
TRBV7-9	few	TRBD1	TRBJ2-1	TGTGCCAGCAGCCTCCCGGGACAGTCATACAATGAGCAGTTCTTC	CASSLPGQSYNEQFF
TRBV7-8	.	.	TRBJ2-1	TGTGCCAGCAGCTCGCACCGGGACTCCGTTTACAATGAGCAGTTCTTC	CASSSHRDSVYNEQFF
TRBV10-3	.	.	TRBJ2-7	TGTGCCATCAGTGGAGCGGGCCGGAATGCCTACGAGCAGTACTTC	CAISGAGRNAYEQYF
TRBV19	.	.	TRBJ1-1	TGTGCCAGTAGTACCGGCCTTCAAAGACAGTCTGAAGCTTTCTTT	CASSTGLQRQSEAFF
TRBV28	.	.	TRBJ1-5	TGTGCCAGCTTAGGGTCTGGGGCTCCAGTAAATCAGCCCCAGCATTTT	CASLGSGAPVNQPQHF
TRBV6-1	few	.	TRBJ1-6	TGTGCCAGCAGTGAAGCGCCAGAAATAACTTCACCCCTCCACTTT	CASSEAPEITSPLHF
TRBV7-2	.	.	TRBJ2-1	TGTGCCAGCAGCTTAGTTGCGGGACTGTACAATGAGCAGTTCTTC	CASSLVAGLYNEQFF
TRBV13	.	.	TRBJ2-1	TGTGCCAGCAGCTTAGGGGGTCTAGCAAACAATGAGCAGTTCTTC	CASSLGGLANNEQFF
TRBV19	once	.	TRBJ2-4	TGTGCCAGTAGTATAGCCGTAACCCCCAGATCCAAAAACATTCAGTACTTC	CASSIAVTPRSKNIQYF
TRBV19	.	TRBD1	TRBJ2-7	TGTGCCAGTAGTATAGAGAGACAGGGCCACGAGCAGTACTTC	CASSIERQGHEQYF
TRBV12-3/TRBV12-4	once	.	TRBJ2-4	TGTGCCAGCAGTTTTACCCGGGGGGCCGGGTACTTC	CASSFTRGAGYF
TRBV2	.	.	TRBJ1-3	TGTGCCAGCTGGGGGGTATCCTCTGGAAACACCATATATTTT	CASWGVSSGNTIYF
TRBV6-2/TRBV6-3	.	.	TRBJ1-5	TGTGCCAGCAGTTACGGCGGGGGGCCGGCCACTCAGCCCCAGCATTTT	CASSYGGGPATQPQHF
TRBV3-1/TRBV3-2	.	.	TRBJ1-2	TGTGCCAGCAGCCGATCAACAGATGGCTACACCTTC	CASSRSTDGYTF
TRBV10-3	.	.	TRBJ2-2	TGTGCCATCAGTGCTAATGTCAGGGCGAACACCGGGGAGCTGTTTTTT	CAISANVRANTGELFF
TRBV2	.	.	TRBJ2-7	TGTGCCAGCAGTCATAGGACACAACTTTCCGAGCAGTACTTC	CASSHRTQLSEQYF